This entry lists 18 T cell receptor beta chains sequenced from one sample in a study of cytomegalovirus exposure and HLA in healthy donors. In the PCR, 60 Vbeta and 13 Jbeta primers were used. Repertoires were generated with immunoSEQ multiplex PCR, while TCRdb's copy carries only in-frame clones and drops some. Of approximately 140,000 clones listed, 80% are singletons. What was sequenced was PBMCs. All receptors derive from a male donor in good health and CMV-seronegative.

The rearrangement joins TRBV19 to TRBJ2-7; the D gene is possibly TRBD1 (5 bases). CDR3 length: 13 amino acids. V dropped 5 bases and J dropped 5 bases, with 13 bases sitting between them. Germline assignment: CDR1 LNHDA and CDR2 SQIVND (reference sequence). CDR3 DNA sequence: TGTGCCAGTAGTCCCCAGCAGGGCGACGAGCAGTACTTC. It specifies CASSPQQGDEQYF.

CDR3 coding DNA: TGTGCCACCAGCAGAGAGGGGGCTAATCAGCCCCAGCATTTT. It codes for CATSREGANQPQHF. The rearrangement links TRBV15 to TRBJ1-5; TRBD1 might be the D (6 bases). The CDR3 contains 14 residues. V lost 0 bases, J lost 4 bases, and 7 bases lay in between. Germline V gene data show CDR1 as LNHNV and CDR2 as YYDKDF (reference sequence).

This rearrangement joins TRBV30 to TRBJ2-5; 11 positions match TRBD2. Germline trimming cut 5 bases from V and 1 base from J; bases unmatched to any gene: 9. From germline, CDR1 is GTSNPN and CDR2 SVGIG (reference sequence). This CDR3 spans 16 amino acids. The CDR3 sequence is CAWGPGLAVLQETQYF. The CDR3 DNA sequence: TGTGCCTGGGGACCGGGACTAGCGGTGCTCCAAGAGACCCAGTACTTC.

The chain links TRBV7-2 to TRBJ1-2; 10 positions agree with TRBD1. V shed 5 bases, J shed 4 bases, and the junction held 4 bases outside the gene matches. CDR1 SGHTA and CDR2 FQGNSA come from the germline V gene. CDR3 size: 14 residues. The CDR3 loop is CASSPGTGVYGYTF. In DNA, the CDR3 is TGTGCCAGCAGCCCCGGGACAGGGGTCTATGGCTACACCTTC.

V usage is TRBV6-5 and J usage is TRBJ1-4; the D is unclear. The length of the CDR3 is 14 residues. The V end was cut by 7 bases, the J end by 0 bases, with 9 bases between. Germline V lookup: CDR1 MNHEY, CDR2 SVGAGI. The CDR3 DNA reads as TGTGCCAGCACCTCGTCTGCAACTAATGAAAAACTGTTTTTT. It specifies CASTSSATNEKLFF.

The chain joins TRBV11-2 to TRBJ2-3; tentatively, D is TRBD2 (5 bases). CDR3 size: 16 residues. V gave up 1 base and J gave up 3 bases, with 14 bases separating them. Germline-derived CDR1 and CDR2 are SGHAT and FQNNGV. The CDR3 DNA reads as TGTGCCAGCAGCTTAGTAGGACCCCGAGGGACAGATACGCAGTATTTT. As protein: CASSLVGPRGTDTQYF.

The chain joins TRBV5-1 to TRBJ2-2, with 7 nucleotides matching TRBD1. The CDR3 extends over 17 amino acids. Germline CDR1 reads SGHRS; CDR2 reads YFSETQ. V shed 1 base and J 4 bases; nucleotides not matched to a gene: 10. The CDR3 is CASSLSPTGTFTGELFF. CDR3 DNA sequence: TGCGCCAGCAGCTTGAGTCCGACAGGGACGTTCACCGGGGAGCTGTTTTTT.

The chain carries TRBV7-8 and TRBJ1-6; no clear D gene. Per germline, CDR1 SGHVS and CDR2 FQNEAQ. Trimming removed 2 bases from V and 8 bases from J, with 13 bases in between. The CDR3 is 15 residues long. The CDR3 nucleotides are TGTGCCAGCAGCTTATGGCCCTTGGGAGATTCACCCCTCCACTTT. It codes for CASSLWPLGDSPLHF.

This chain joins TRBV5-8 and TRBJ1-1; maybe TRBD1 (5 bases). From germline, CDR1 is SGHTS and CDR2 YDEGEE. V was shortened by 4 bases and J by 4 bases, with 14 bases between the two germline ends. The CDR3 is 14 residues long. The CDR3 loop reads CASSGGGSSTEAFF. DNA for the CDR3: TGTGCCAGCAGCGGGGGGGGGAGTAGCACTGAAGCTTTCTTT.

V and J are TRBV2 and TRBJ1-1, with 9 bases aligning to TRBD1. The CDR3 sequence is 13 residues long. Per germline, CDR1 SNHLY and CDR2 FYNNEI. V lost 6 bases to trimming and J lost 5 bases; unmatched junction nucleotides: 4. The CDR3, as DNA: TGTGCCAGCAGCGGGACAGGGACTACTGAAGCTTTCTTT. Protein product: CASSGTGTTEAFF.

This clone was recorded a few times. This chain links TRBV13 with TRBJ2-2; TRBD2 is a possible D gene (5 bases). Between the trimmed V and J ends, which lost 4 bases and 3 bases, there was a span of 18 bases. Germline loops: CDR1 PRHDT, CDR2 FYEKMQ (reference sequence). CDR3 size: 17 residues. Here the CDR3 DNA reads TGTGCCAGCAGCTCGGCCGCCCGGGATCTTTACACCGGGGAGCTGTTTTTT. Its translation is CASSSAARDLYTGELFF.

This chain links TRBV9 with TRBJ2-1, with a weak D call TRBD2 (6 bases). V lost 0 bases and J 5 bases, leaving 9 bases between the germline ends. The germline gives CDR1 SGDLS, CDR2 YYNGEE. This CDR3 has 14 residues. In nucleotides, the CDR3 is TGTGCCAGCAGCGTAGGCGGGACCCACAATGAGCAGTTCTTC. This translates into CASSVGGTHNEQFF. Full variable domain (missing parts from reference TRBV9 and TRBJ2-1): DSGVTQTPKHLITATGQRVTLRCSPRSGDLSVYWYQQSLDQGLQFLIQYYNGEERAKGNILERFSAQQFPDLHSELNLSSLELGDSALYFCASSVGGTHNEQFFGPGTRLTVL.

The rearrangement uses TRBV28 and TRBJ2-3, with 10 bases lining up with TRBD1. CDR1 and CDR2 from the germline V gene are MDHEN and SYDVKM. The V segment lost 6 bases and the J segment 1 base; nucleotides outside the gene matches: 7. The CDR3 is made up of 16 amino acids. The CDR3 sequence is CASSSAGTGGTDTQYF. The CDR3 nucleotides read TGTGCCAGCAGCTCTGCAGGGACAGGGGGCACAGATACGCAGTATTTT.

The rearrangement links TRBV5-1 to TRBJ2-5, with a weak D call TRBD1 (5 bases). This CDR3 spans 15 amino acids. Between the trimmed V and J ends, which lost 1 base and 4 bases, there was a span of 14 bases. CDR1 and CDR2 (germline): SGHRS, YFSETQ. Written as DNA, the CDR3 is TGCGCCAGCAGCTTGATTGGGGCAGAAGGAGAGACCCAGTACTTC. It yields the protein CASSLIGAEGETQYF.

This clone has just one count. The rearrangement links TRBV27 to TRBJ2-2; the D gene is possibly TRBD1 (5 bases). Trimming left V 8 bases short and J 6 bases short, with 28 bases between. Germline V gives CDR1 MNHEY, CDR2 SMNVEV (reference sequence). The CDR3 contains 18 residues. CDR3 region: CASSWGRRTLSGAGELFF. The DNA of the CDR3 is TGTGCCAGCTCATGGGGCCGCAGAACCCTTTCAGGAGCCGGGGAGCTGTTTTTT.

The CDR3 is CASSEDSGGLNSYEQYF. The DNA of the CDR3 is TGCGCCAGCAGTGAGGATAGCGGGGGGCTTAACTCCTACGAGCAGTACTTC. The chain employs TRBV10-1 and TRBJ2-5; 10 bases fit TRBD2. The DNA end lines up better with TRBJ2-7; the J call may be wrong. CDR1 and CDR2 (germline): WNHNN, SYGVQD (reference sequence). The CDR3 loop spans 17 amino acids.

The J gene is TRBJ2-7, the V gene TRBV7-8; 7 bases agree with TRBD2. After removal of 1 base from V and 6 bases from J, the junction contained 12 bases not matched to a gene. The CDR3 totals 16 residues. Germline V CDR1 and CDR2: SGHVS, FQNEAQ. CDR3 in amino acids: CASSLGVIRGGAEQYF. The CDR3 DNA reads TGTGCCAGCAGCTTAGGTGTGATCCGGGGAGGGGCCGAGCAGTACTTC.

This sequence joins TRBV28 and TRBJ2-7; the D gene is possibly TRBD2 (6 bases). CDR3 length: 14 amino acids. V was clipped by 7 bases and J by 3 bases, with 16 bases between them. Germline V lookup: CDR1 MDHEN, CDR2 SYDVKM. CDR3 protein: CASTPRGEDYEQYF. The CDR3 bases are TGTGCCAGCACCCCACGAGGGGAGGACTACGAGCAGTACTTC.